This entry concerns a single T cell receptor (beta chain). In the original processing: Reference gene primer amplification gave nucleated cell count estimates. Produced via immunoSEQ multiplex PCR; TCRdb's table is partial and in-frame only. The DNA gave D and trimming, while V, J and clone size come from that table. This sample yields approximately 110,000 clones, of which 85% are seen a single time; 13% belongs to the top ten. This entry comes from a study of blood T cell repertoires in COVID-19. Study details: COVID-19 samples, acute and convalescent, were from the United States, Italy and Spain. PBMCs, B-cell-depleted T cells, or T cells provided the cDNA or gDNA that made up the material.

This TCR was sampled from a human donor in a cohort sampled during active COVID-19. The specimen was peripheral blood.

Written as DNA, the CDR3 is TGTGCCAGCGCCGGGGCTAGCGGGGGCCTCTACAATGAGCAGTTCTTC. Protein: CASAGASGGLYNEQFF. The chain recombines TRBV14 with TRBJ2-1, with TRBD2 matching over 10 bases. Germline CDR1 and CDR2: SGHDN and FVKESK. V lost 8 bases to trimming and J lost 3 bases; unmatched junction nucleotides: 10. The CDR3 loop spans 16 amino acids.